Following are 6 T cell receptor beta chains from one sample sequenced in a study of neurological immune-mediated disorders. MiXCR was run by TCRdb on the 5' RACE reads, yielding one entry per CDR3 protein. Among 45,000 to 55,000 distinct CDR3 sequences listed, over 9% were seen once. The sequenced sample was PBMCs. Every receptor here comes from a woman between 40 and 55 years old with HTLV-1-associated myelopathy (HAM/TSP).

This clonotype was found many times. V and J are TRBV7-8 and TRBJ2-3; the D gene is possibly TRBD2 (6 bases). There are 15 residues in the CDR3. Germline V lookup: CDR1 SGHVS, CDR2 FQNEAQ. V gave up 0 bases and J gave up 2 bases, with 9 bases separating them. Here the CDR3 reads CASSLAGGPTDTQYF. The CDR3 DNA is TGTGCCAGCAGCTTAGCGGGGGGACCCACAGATACGCAGTATTTT.

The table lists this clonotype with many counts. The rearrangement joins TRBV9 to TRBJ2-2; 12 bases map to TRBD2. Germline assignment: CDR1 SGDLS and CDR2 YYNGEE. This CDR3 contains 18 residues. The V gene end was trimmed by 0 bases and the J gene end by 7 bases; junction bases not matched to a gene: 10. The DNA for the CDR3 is TGTGCCAGCAGCGTAGGGGCTAGCGGGGGGGGATCGATCGGGGAGCTGTTTTTT. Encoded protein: CASSVGASGGGSIGELFF.

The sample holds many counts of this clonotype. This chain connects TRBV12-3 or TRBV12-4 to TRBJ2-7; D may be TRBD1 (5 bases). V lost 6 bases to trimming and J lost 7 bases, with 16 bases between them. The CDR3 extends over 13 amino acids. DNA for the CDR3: TGTGCCAGCAGACCCACAGGTGATCCGGAGCAGTACTTC. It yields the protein CASRPTGDPEQYF.

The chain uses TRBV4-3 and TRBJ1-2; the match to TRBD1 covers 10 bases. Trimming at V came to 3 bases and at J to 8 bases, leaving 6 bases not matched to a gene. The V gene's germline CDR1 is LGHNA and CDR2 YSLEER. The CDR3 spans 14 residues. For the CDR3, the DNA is TGCGCCAGCAGCCATAGACAGGGGGCGGTCGGCTACACCTTC. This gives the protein CASSHRQGAVGYTF.

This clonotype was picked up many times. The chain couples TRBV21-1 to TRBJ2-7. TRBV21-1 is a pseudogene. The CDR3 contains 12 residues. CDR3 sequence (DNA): TGTGCCAGCAGCACTCATTCCTACGAGCAGTACTTC. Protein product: CASSTHSYEQYF.

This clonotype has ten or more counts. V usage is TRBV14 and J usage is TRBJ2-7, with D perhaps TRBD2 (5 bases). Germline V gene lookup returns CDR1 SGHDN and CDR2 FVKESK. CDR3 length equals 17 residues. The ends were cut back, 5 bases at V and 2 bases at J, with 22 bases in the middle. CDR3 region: CASSKGAGSLEAYEQYF. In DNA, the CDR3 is TGTGCCAGCAGCAAAGGTGCCGGTTCACTAGAAGCCTACGAGCAGTACTTC.